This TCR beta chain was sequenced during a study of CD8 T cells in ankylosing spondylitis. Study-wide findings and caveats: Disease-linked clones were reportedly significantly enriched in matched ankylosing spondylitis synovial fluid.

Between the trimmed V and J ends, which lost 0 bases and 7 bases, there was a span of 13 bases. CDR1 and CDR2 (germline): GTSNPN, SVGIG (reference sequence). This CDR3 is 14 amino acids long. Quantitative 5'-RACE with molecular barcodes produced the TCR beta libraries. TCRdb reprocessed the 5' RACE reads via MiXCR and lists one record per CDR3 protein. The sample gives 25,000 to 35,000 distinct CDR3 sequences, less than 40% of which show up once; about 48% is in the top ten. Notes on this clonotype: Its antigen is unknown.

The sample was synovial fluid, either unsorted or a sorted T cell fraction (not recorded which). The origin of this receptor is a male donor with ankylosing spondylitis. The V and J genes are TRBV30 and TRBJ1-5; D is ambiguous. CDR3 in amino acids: CAWSVRGGRQPQHF. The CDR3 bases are TGTGCCTGGAGTGTACGGGGAGGGCGACAGCCCCAGCATTTT.